The 6 T cell receptor beta chains presented below share a single source sample, sequenced in a study of blood T cell repertoires in COVID-19 (dated by TCRdb to between 2020 and 2021). Library method: the immunoSEQ multiplex PCR assay. The clones in this table, taken by TCRdb from immuneACCESS, are in-frame only. Not every clone is retained; where verified, under half of the shortfall comes from an unresolved V gene, and the cause of the rest is unknown. This sample gives about 110,000 clones in total; around 90% of them show up just once. The ten largest make up 2% to 2.5% of the sample. Sequencing was performed on peripheral blood. These receptors all stem from a human donor in a cohort sampled during active COVID-19.

The count of this clone is one. This chain joins TRBV11-2 and TRBJ2-1; 7 bases agree with TRBD2. The CDR3 spans 19 residues. V was pared by 1 base and J by 6 bases, with 18 bases of the junction left unmatched. Looked up from germline, CDR1 is SGHAT and CDR2 is FQNNGV. CDR3 DNA: TGTGCCAGCAGCTTAGCCCCCGAAGCGCCAGCGGGGCGGCTCAATGAGCAGTTCTTC. It translates to CASSLAPEAPAGRLNEQFF.

The chain employs TRBV4-1 and TRBJ2-1; a possible D gene is TRBD1 (7 bases). The V end was cut by 1 base, the J end by 8 bases, with 15 bases between. Germline CDR1 is MGHRA and CDR2 is YSYEKL. The CDR3 loop spans 15 amino acids. The CDR3 bases are TGCGCCAGCAGCCAAGGTCAGGGGGGCCCCTATGAGCAGTTCTTC. It encodes CASSQGQGGPYEQFF.

The gene calls are TRBV7-6 and TRBJ2-2; tentatively, D is TRBD1 (6 bases). The germline V gene encodes CDR1 SGHVS and CDR2 FNYEAQ. The CDR3 sequence is 16 residues long. The V and J ends lost 7 bases and 0 bases respectively, with 15 bases between them. The CDR3 region has the DNA TGTGCCAGCACCTGGCAGCGGACAGCGAACACCGGGGAGCTGTTTTTT. It encodes CASTWQRTANTGELFF.

V gene TRBV9 combines with J gene TRBJ2-2; D gene uncertain. The ends were cut back, 0 bases at V and 5 bases at J, with 11 bases in the middle. There are 15 residues in the CDR3. Germline CDR1 is SGDLS and CDR2 is YYNGEE. The CDR3 DNA is TGTGCCAGCAGCGTAGACCCCCTCCTAACCGGGGAGCTGTTTTTT. Translating gives CASSVDPLLTGELFF.

This chain links TRBV9 with TRBJ2-3; D not certain. Per germline, CDR1 SGDLS and CDR2 YYNGEE. V was pared by 0 bases and J by 5 bases, with 13 bases between. The CDR3 has 15 residues. The CDR3 reads CASSVGGSSQDTQYF. In DNA form, the CDR3 reads TGTGCCAGCAGCGTAGGAGGTAGCAGTCAAGATACGCAGTATTTT.

This clone was seen just once. This sequence joins TRBV9 and TRBJ1-3; no firm D call. This CDR3 is built from 12 residues. CDR1 is SGDLS, CDR2 YYNGEE, per germline. With 5 bases removed from V and 3 bases from J, the gap between germline ends came to 6 bases. The CDR3 is CASRGDGNTIYF. The CDR3 DNA reads TGTGCCAGCAGGGGAGATGGAAACACCATATATTTT.